Presented here are 10 T cell receptor beta chains from one specimen sequenced in a study of T cell repertoires in cytomegalovirus infection. TCRdb ran MiXCR on the reads and lists one entry per CDR3 protein. This table has some 250,000 distinct CDR3 sequences, less than 9.5% appearing once. Material: PBMCs. These TCRs come from a human donor in good health (CMV status not recorded). Some clones in this sample may be carry-over from other donors' samples.

In this sample, this clonotype turned up once. This chain links TRBV30 with TRBJ2-1; no definite D call. The CDR3 consists of 14 residues. V shed 2 bases and J shed 4 bases, with 12 bases lying between them. Germline CDR1 GTSNPN, CDR2 SVGIG (reference sequence). The CDR3 loop is CAWSLHPQYNEQFF. CDR3 bases: TGTGCCTGGAGTCTGCACCCGCAATACAATGAGCAGTTCTTC.

This clonotype was seen only a few times. The chain is built from TRBV29-1 and TRBJ2-5; no clear D. Per the germline V gene, CDR1 is SQVTM and CDR2 is ANQGSEA. The CDR3 is made up of 14 amino acids. With 4 bases removed from V and 0 bases from J, the gap between germline ends came to 12 bases. CDR3 amino acids: CSVVLEWYQETQYF. CDR3 nucleotide sequence: TGCAGCGTTGTCCTCGAATGGTACCAAGAGACCCAGTACTTC. Full variable domain (missing parts from reference TRBV29-1 and TRBJ2-5): SAVISQKPSRDICQRGTSLTIQCQVDSQVTMMFWYRQQPGQSLTLIATANQGSEATYESGFVIDKFPISRPNLTFSTLTVSNMSPEDSSIYLCSVVLEWYQETQYFGPGTRLLVL.

This clonotype has a handful of counts. This chain joins TRBV7-9 and TRBJ2-1, with 10 nucleotides matching TRBD2. The CDR3 is made up of 15 amino acids. In germline, CDR1 is SEHNR, CDR2 FQNEAQ (reference sequence). Trimming cost V 5 bases and J 1 base; bases outside gene matches: 2. CDR3 protein: CASSGSGRSYNEQFF. CDR3 coding DNA: TGTGCCAGCAGCGGTAGCGGGAGGTCCTACAATGAGCAGTTCTTC.

At least ten counts were recorded for this clonotype. J is TRBJ1-1 and V is TRBV11-2; possibly TRBD1 for D (5 bases). This CDR3 contains 13 residues. The V gene lost 2 bases and the J gene lost 7 bases, with 11 bases spanning the gap. Germline lookup yields CDR1 SGHAT and CDR2 FQNNGV. Here the CDR3 reads CASSLHGAGEAFF. The CDR3 nucleotides are TGTGCCAGCAGCTTACACGGGGCGGGTGAAGCTTTCTTT.

The sample holds a few counts of this clonotype. The chain has TRBV14 and TRBJ2-4, with D possibly being TRBD1 (5 bases). The V end was cut by 0 bases, the J end by 6 bases, with 9 bases between. The CDR3 totals 14 residues. Germline CDR1 SGHDN, CDR2 FVKESK. The CDR3 bases are TGTGCCAGCAGCCAAGACAGGGTAACAAACATTCAGTACTTC. This codes for CASSQDRVTNIQYF.

The chain recombines TRBV6-1 with TRBJ1-4; D perhaps matches TRBD1 (5 bases). Germline CDR1 is MNHNS and CDR2 is SASEGT. This CDR3 spans 14 amino acids. Trimming cost V 10 bases and J 8 bases, with 20 bases left between them. The CDR3 reads CATQLPLGDEKLFF. The CDR3 coding sequence is TGTGCCACCCAATTACCCCTCGGGGACGAAAAACTGTTTTTT.

This clonotype was observed many times. This chain joins TRBV7-2 and TRBJ1-1; TRBD1 aligns across 7 bases. V dropped 1 base and J dropped 1; count of bases not matched to a gene: 3. This CDR3 spans 15 amino acids. Germline values: CDR1 SGHTA, CDR2 FQGNSA. The CDR3 nucleotides read TGTGCCAGCAGCTTAGTATCAGGGGGGAACACTGAAGCTTTCTTT. It yields the protein CASSLVSGGNTEAFF.

This chain uses TRBV9 with TRBJ2-3; no reliable D call. Germline assignment: CDR1 SGDLS and CDR2 YYNGEE. Trimming shortened V by 4 bases and J by 4 bases, and 13 bases separated the two germline ends. This CDR3 has 14 amino acids. CDR3 DNA sequence: TGTGCCAGCAGCCTCGGGCCGGCCGCAGATACGCAGTATTTT. Amino acid sequence: CASSLGPAADTQYF.

This clonotype was seen repeatedly, ten times or more. The chain recombines TRBV7-2 with TRBJ1-5, with D uncertain. Per the germline V gene, CDR1 is SGHTA and CDR2 is FQGNSA. This CDR3 has 14 amino acids. Trimming left V 4 bases short and J 1 base short, with 8 bases between. CDR3 amino acids: CASSSGGSNQPQHF. The CDR3 DNA follows: TGTGCCAGCAGCTCGGGTGGAAGCAATCAGCCCCAGCATTTT.

This clonotype has ten or more counts. The V gene is TRBV27, the J gene TRBJ1-5; D ambiguous. Per germline, CDR1 MNHEY and CDR2 SMNVEV (reference sequence). V lost 5 bases and J 3 bases, leaving 8 bases between the germline ends. The CDR3 length is 13 residues. DNA for the CDR3: TGTGCCAGCAGTAGAACCCACAATCAGCCCCAGCATTTT. This gives the protein CASSRTHNQPQHF.